The 14 T cell receptor beta chains below all came from one sample that was sequenced in a study of cytomegalovirus exposure and HLA in healthy donors (dated by TCRdb to 2017 to 2019). The library was obtained by the immunoSEQ multiplex PCR assay. A mixture of 60 forward primers for TCR Vbeta segments and 13 reverse primers for TCR Jbeta segments was used in the multiplex PCR. Held by TCRdb, this immuneACCESS table contains in-frame sequences only and omits some clones. Under half of the omission traces to an unresolved V gene where checked; the cause of the rest is unknown. This sample lists 200,000 or so clones; approximately 80% were detected once. The top ten hold 1.4% of the sample. Sequenced material: PBMCs. Every receptor here comes from a girl aged 5 to 17 in good health and CMV-seronegative.

V gene TRBV5-4 combines with J gene TRBJ1-1, with 9 bases aligning to TRBD1. The CDR3 loop spans 13 amino acids. V lost 4 bases to trimming and J lost 7 bases; unmatched junction nucleotides: 5. Germline-derived CDR1 and CDR2 are SGHNT and YYREEE (reference sequence). The CDR3, as DNA: TGTGCCAGCAGCCCCCGGACAGGGGATGAAGCTTTCTTT. The encoded protein is CASSPRTGDEAFF.

This clone was seen just once. The gene calls are TRBV19 and TRBJ1-6, with 8 bases aligning to TRBD1. CDR3 length: 16 amino acids. Germline CDR1 reads LNHDA; CDR2 reads SQIVND (reference sequence). V gave up 3 bases and J gave up 10 bases; unmatched junction bases: 11. CDR3 nucleotides: TGTGCCAGTAGTATCAGGGGGCACCGTCCAGACTCACCCCTCCACTTT. Translating gives CASSIRGHRPDSPLHF.

This chain uses TRBV19 with TRBJ2-5, with D uncertain. The J call may be mistaken, given a closer DNA end match to TRBJ2-7. This CDR3 is 13 amino acids long. CDR1 and CDR2 from the germline V gene are LNHDA and SQIVND (reference sequence). The CDR3 loop is CASSRALAYEQYF. In DNA form, the CDR3 reads TGTGCCAGTAGTCGCGCGCTAGCCTACGAGCAGTACTTC.

The rearrangement links TRBV5-1 to TRBJ2-7; 12 nucleotides match TRBD2. The CDR3 has 18 amino acids. Trimming cost V 0 bases and J 1 base; bases outside gene matches: 8. Germline V CDR1 and CDR2: SGHRS, YFSETQ. DNA of the CDR3: TGCGCCAGCAGCTTGGCCGCCCGACTAGCGGGAGAATCCTACGAGCAGTACTTC. This translates into CASSLAARLAGESYEQYF.

The V and J genes are TRBV14 and TRBJ1-3; no firm D call. Per the germline V gene, CDR1 is SGHDN and CDR2 is FVKESK. This CDR3 is built from 14 residues. Trimming pared 1 base from V and 4 bases from J, leaving 8 bases between. The CDR3 spells CASSQVGSGNTIYF. The CDR3, as DNA: TGTGCCAGCAGCCAAGTAGGGAGCGGAAACACCATATATTTT.

The chain uses TRBV4-1 and TRBJ1-1; D not certain. The V gene's germline CDR1 is MGHRA and CDR2 YSYEKL. V gave up 3 bases and J gave up 7 bases, with 6 bases separating them. The CDR3 contains 11 residues. The CDR3 DNA is TGCGCCAGCAGCCAGGGCAGTGAAGCTTTCTTT. It translates to CASSQGSEAFF.

The chain has TRBV28 and TRBJ2-7, with 7 bases matching TRBD1. Trimming took 3 bases from V and 1 from J; bases not matched to a gene: 3. From germline, CDR1 is MDHEN and CDR2 SYDVKM. The CDR3 loop spans 14 amino acids. In DNA, the CDR3 is TGTGCCAGCAGTTTGGGGACAGTTTCCTACGAGCAGTACTTC. Translation: CASSLGTVSYEQYF.

This clone was counted once. The DNA for the CDR3 is TGTGCCAGCAGCCAAGAGGGCGGACAGGCCAAAAACATTCAGTACTTC. Translating it yields CASSQEGGQAKNIQYF. The J gene is TRBJ2-4, the V gene TRBV4-2; D perhaps matches TRBD1 (6 bases). V lost 0 bases to trimming and J lost 1 base, with 10 bases between them. This CDR3 region has 16 residues. The germline V gene has CDR1 LGHNA and CDR2 YNFKEQ.

The gene calls are TRBV29-1 and TRBJ2-7; TRBD1 aligns across 7 bases. V trimming: 7 bases; J trimming: 5 bases; junction bases outside the gene matches: 11. The CDR3 length is 13 residues. The germline gives CDR1 SQVTM, CDR2 ANQGSEA. CDR3 DNA sequence: TGCAGCGGCAAGACAGGGTTTCAGGACGAGCAGTACTTC. Amino acid sequence: CSGKTGFQDEQYF.

The chain employs TRBV19 and TRBJ2-2; 8 nucleotides agree with TRBD1. This CDR3 is 15 amino acids long. Looked up from germline, CDR1 is LNHDA and CDR2 is SQIVND (reference sequence). The ends lost 8 bases at V and 5 bases at J; junction bases unmatched: 10. The CDR3 is CASCSQGARTGELFF. For the CDR3, the DNA is TGTGCCAGTTGCTCCCAGGGGGCGAGGACCGGGGAGCTGTTTTTT.

The count of this clone is one. This chain links TRBV9 with TRBJ2-2, with TRBD1 matching 8 bases. With V trimmed by 0 bases and J by 2 bases, 3 bases remained unmatched. Germline CDR1 and CDR2: SGDLS and YYNGEE. The length of the CDR3 is 16 residues. As DNA, the CDR3 is TGTGCCAGCAGCGTAGGGGGACAGGCCAACACCGGGGAGCTGTTTTTT. It yields the protein CASSVGGQANTGELFF.

In regard to this clone: The germline gene is not matched at one end of the junction; a read error may be the cause. This chain uses TRBV7-9 with TRBJ2-6; 10 nucleotides agree with TRBD1. The CDR3 runs to 19 residues. Looked up from germline, CDR1 is SEHNR and CDR2 is FQNEAQ (reference sequence). CDR3 nucleotides: TGTTCCAGCAGCGTCTTGAGGGGACAGGGGACATCTGGGGCCAACGTCCTGACTTTC. Translated: CSSSVLRGQGTSGANVLTF.

This clone has more than one count but fewer than ten. The V gene is TRBV29-1, the J gene TRBJ1-1; D is uncertain. The V and J ends lost 2 bases and 0 bases respectively, with 7 bases between them. The CDR3 runs to 13 residues. Germline CDR1 SQVTM, CDR2 ANQGSEA. The CDR3 sequence: CSVETAMNTEAFF. The CDR3 DNA reads as TGCAGCGTTGAAACAGCTATGAACACTGAAGCTTTCTTT.

The chain links TRBV7-7 to TRBJ2-5, with 11 bases fitting TRBD2. Germline CDR1 SSHAT, CDR2 FNYEAQ (reference sequence). The CDR3 sequence is 15 residues long. V lost 5 bases and J lost 3; bases outside the gene matches: 5. This chain's CDR3 is CASSPTSGVKETQYF. The CDR3, as DNA: TGTGCCAGCAGCCCGACTAGCGGGGTGAAAGAGACCCAGTACTTC.